This TCR beta chain comes out of a study of blood T cell repertoires in COVID-19. Sequencing used immunoSEQ multiplex PCR; TCRdb keeps in-frame clones, though not all of them. Among about 150,000 clones listed, approximately 87% were seen once. Germline CDR1 SQVTM, CDR2 ANQGSEA. V lost 5 bases and J lost 7; bases outside the gene matches: 5. The CDR3 has 13 residues. Sequencing input: PBMCs or T cells enriched from blood (not recorded which). The rearrangement links TRBV29-1 to TRBJ1-6; TRBD1 agrees at 7 bases. The clonotype was recovered from a woman aged 30 to 39 with acute COVID-19. This CDR3 reads CSVRGTVNSPLHF. CDR3 in DNA: TGCAGCGTTCGTGGGACAGTGAATTCACCCCTCCACTTT.